This T cell receptor (beta chain) was captured by sequencing in a study of T cells in Graves' hyperthyroidism and ophthalmopathy. Whole-study context: Peripheral blood was obtained at initial diagnosis, preceding any treatment.

Broader study findings: Ophthalmopathy was separated from stable hyperthyroidism by a 13 V-J model.

TCR beta CDR3 regions were amplified from RNA transcripts. HTBI primers drove first-round RT-PCR of the TCR CDR3. TCRdb passed the multiplex PCR reads through MiXCR, listing each CDR3 protein once. The sample contains some 740,000 distinct CDR3 sequences, approximately 15% of which appear only once. Those with hyperthyroidism were 18 to 65 years old, newly diagnosed, and ill for under 2 months. Diagnosis rested on symptoms, serum thyroxine and TRAb, thyroid ultrasound, and orbital computed tomography. This CDR3 region has 15 residues. The ends were cut back, 3 bases at V and 3 bases at J, with 12 bases in the middle. On this clonotype: What it recognizes is unknown.

The chain joins TRBV12-3 or TRBV12-4 to TRBJ1-5; D uncertain. The TCR was taken from a woman between 18 and 29 years old with Graves' hyperthyroidism. The source material was blood. The CDR3 protein is CASSFETGNNQPQHF. CDR3 DNA sequence: TGTGCCAGCAGTTTTGAGACGGGGAACAATCAGCCCCAGCATTTT.